This section outlines one TCR beta chain sequence together with its context. Its antigen is undetermined. From germline, CDR1 is SGHTA and CDR2 FQGNSA. V lost 5 bases and J lost 0, with 8 bases in between. The CDR3 is 15 residues long. TCRdb keeps only in-frame clones here, not all; method: immunoSEQ multiplex PCR. The data contain under 60,000 clones, approximately 80% of them singletons. The time point denotes: week 47, end of study. Each dose delivered 300 ug of mutant IDH1 20-mer peptide subcutaneously with imiquimod. Weeks 1, 3, 5, 7, 11, 15, 19 and 23 were when patients received their eight vaccinations. The sample is drawn from a study of a mutant IDH1 vaccine in newly diagnosed glioma. Overall study: Vaccines began 4-6 weeks after radiotherapy alone, or with temozolomide cycles. The treated group averaged around 40 years old and was roughly 62% male, about 38% female.

Study results and caveats: Of the patients, less than 95% had vaccine-induced immune responses.

The receptor comes from a woman between 40 and 50 years old with glioma. Some clones in this sample may be carry-over from other donors' samples. The sample consisted of PBMCs, taken from a glioma patient whose treatment included an IDH1 peptide vaccine. This chain links TRBV7-2 with TRBJ2-6; weak D call: TRBD1 (6 bases). In nucleotides, the CDR3 is TGTGCCAGCAGCAGCAGGGGCTCTGGGGCCAACGTCCTGACTTTC. It translates to CASSSRGSGANVLTF.